This TCR beta chain was captured in a study of cytomegalovirus exposure and HLA in healthy donors. The CDR3 extends over 14 amino acids. CDR1 and CDR2 from the germline V gene are KGHSH and LQKENI. Deletions cut 8 bases from V and 4 bases from J, with 14 bases between. Researchers ran the PCR with 60 Vbeta and 13 Jbeta primers. TCRdb keeps only in-frame clones here, not all; method: immunoSEQ multiplex PCR. The sample comprises roughly 140,000 clones, 75% to 80% of which are singletons, and 1.7% rests with the top ten. Sequencing was carried out using PBMCs. This chain joins TRBV18 and TRBJ2-2; D is unresolved. The TCR comes from a woman under 40 in good health and CMV-seronegative. The CDR3 bases are TGTGCCAGCCAGACTCCAGCTTCCACCGGGGAGCTGTTTTTT. It is translated as CASQTPASTGELFF.